Sequencing of this T cell receptor (beta chain) was carried out in a study of shared clonotypes between healthy human individuals (TCRdb year 2020). Describing the broader study: Three men and two women, aged 18 to 49 years, made up the cohort. For each donor, CD4 naive and CD4 memory were each run on three plates, CD8 naive on two plates, and CD8 memory on one plate. To estimate repertoire size and how much clonotypes are shared between individuals, the study performed deep sequencing of blood TCR repertoires from about five healthy adults. To increase sequencing depth and limit assay-specific biases, different laboratories used diverse techniques to prepare libraries and sequence TCR repertoires. Leukapheresis yielded between about 0.9 and 10 billion PBMCs per donor.

What the work shows at the level of the full study, not this receptor alone: Even with the large sequencing depth, rarefaction of the sorted-subset datasets indicated that sequencing was incomplete. Roughly 5% of naive CD4, around 3.6% of naive CD8, approximately 2.2% of memory CD4, and around 0.42% of memory CD8 clonotypes were shared across a handful of donors. Only blood was sampled, and tissue TCR repertoires likely differ from those in blood. Naive subsets generally had larger estimated clonotype richness than memory subsets did. Higher generation probabilities were observed for clonotypes shared by all four sorted-subset donors than for non-shared clonotypes. The genetic and exposure-history diversity represented was limited by the small number of donors. Pairwise subsampling indicated that sequencing depth was expected to affect the degree of clonotype sharing among donors.

Using the deep immunoSEQ assay, TCR CDR3 regions were amplified from genomic DNA by multiplex PCR. Extracted genomic DNA from each cell subset was distributed evenly across all wells of several immunoSEQ 96-well plates, and each plate was treated as a replicate. Each replicate PCR for sorted subsets received about 0.2 ug genomic DNA, equal to roughly 29,000 T cell genomes. Purified libraries were measured with a Qubit 3.0 fluorometer, size-checked on a Bioanalyzer 2100, and measured again with the KAPA Library Quantification kit. Every immunoSEQ 96-well plate was sequenced on a separate single-read 150-cycle Illumina NextSeq 550 flow cell. Regarding the original processing steps: Because only junctional sequences without quality scores were contained in the immunoSEQ output, filtering matching that applied to full-length reads could not be performed. Sequences were annotated with PyIR, a Python wrapper for IgBLAST v1.9, and V/J genes and CDR3 were assigned using IMGT germline references. Reads were removed for weak V/J assignments (E-value above 1e-6), missing CDR3, stop codons, out-of-frame junctions, or ambiguous translated residues. A V3J clonotype was defined by an identical inferred V gene, J gene, and CDR3 amino acid sequence. Percentage overlap between repertoires was computed as shared unique clonotypes divided by the size of the smaller repertoire. Richness of each repertoire was evaluated using RTK rarefaction, the Chao1 estimator, and Recon v2.1 estimates of unobserved clonotypes. Generation probabilities were computed with OLGA for all TCRbeta clonotypes obtained by the gDNA method from a handful of donors. TCRdb obtained this table from immuneACCESS and retained in-frame rearrangements with V and J assigned. These tables miss some clones; where compared with another copy, unresolved V genes account for less than half of the shortfall, and the remainder is unexplained. V and J calls and clone size are those listed in that table; D and trimming were worked out from the DNA. This sample has under 300,000 clones in its table, and 60% to 70% of those were observed once. 11% of the sample belongs to the ten largest clones.

The V end gives up 3 bases and the J end 3 bases, leaving 2 bases in the junction not matched to a gene. CDR1 KGHSH and CDR2 LQKENI are derived from the germline V gene. From the cysteine through the phenylalanine, the CDR3 covers 14 amino acids. Only CDR3 DNA remains: 42 bases, in frame from the first base. This clone appeared a single time. Its antigen is currently not known. The record has no base qualities; no much larger clone is one base away. Other DNA sequences within the sample encode an identical CDR3. Healthy HIV-negative adults with no recently reported acute infections or vaccinations were included as donors. Only Caucasian adults living in Nashville, Tennessee, USA were represented among the donors. Magnetic negative selection was used to enrich CD4+ T cells, after which naive cells were positively selected on CD45RA and the negative fraction became the memory subset. Blood was collected by leukapheresis, and PBMCs were isolated by Ficoll-Histopaque density gradient centrifugation and then cryopreserved in liquid nitrogen vapor phase. Purity and quantity of every magnetically sorted T cell population were checked by analytical flow cytometry. Genomic DNA was isolated from each sorted fraction and quantified by UV absorbance on a Nanodrop 2000c.

The receptor's source is a man younger than 45 in good health. Recombination connected TRBV18 to TRBJ2-7; the junction holds 10 bases that match TRBD1. Sequences were obtained from memory CD4+ T cells sorted from blood. The label giving this sample's cell subset or site can be read as: CD45RA-negative fraction. This receptor carries the CDR3 CASSPGTGDYEQYF. In nucleotides, the sequence is TGTGCCAGCTCACCCGGGACAGGGGACTACGAGCAGTACTTC.